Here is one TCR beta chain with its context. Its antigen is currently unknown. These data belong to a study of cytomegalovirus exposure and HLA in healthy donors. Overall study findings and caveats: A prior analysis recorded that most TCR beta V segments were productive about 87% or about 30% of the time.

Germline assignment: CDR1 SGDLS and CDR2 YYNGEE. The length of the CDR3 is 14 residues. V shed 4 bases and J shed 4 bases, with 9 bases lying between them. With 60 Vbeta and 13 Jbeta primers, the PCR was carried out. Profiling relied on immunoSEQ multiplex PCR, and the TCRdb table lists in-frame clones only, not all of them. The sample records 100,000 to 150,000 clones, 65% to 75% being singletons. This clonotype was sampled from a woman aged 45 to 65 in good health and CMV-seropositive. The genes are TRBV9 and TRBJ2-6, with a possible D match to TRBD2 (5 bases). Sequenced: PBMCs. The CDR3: CASSLDSGANVLTF. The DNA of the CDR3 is TGTGCCAGCAGCTTGGACTCCGGGGCCAACGTCCTGACTTTC.